The 22 T cell receptor beta chains presented below share a single source sample, sequenced in a study of blood T cell repertoires in COVID-19. Data came from immunoSEQ multiplex PCR; TCRdb stores just in-frame clones and leaves some out. The sample consists of a few hundred thousand clones, about 87% of them appearing once. Sequencing used PBMCs or T cells enriched from blood (not recorded which). The receptors were sampled from a man in his thirties or forties who had recovered from COVID-19.

The chain has TRBV6-4 and TRBJ2-1; no clear D. Trimming pared 3 bases from V and 6 bases from J, leaving 18 bases between. The CDR3 consists of 16 residues. CDR1 is MRHNA and CDR2 is SNTAGT in the germline V gene. The CDR3 region is CASSERSGQTGNEQFF. The CDR3 DNA is TGTGCCAGCAGTGAGAGATCCGGTCAAACGGGCAATGAGCAGTTCTTC.

The V gene is TRBV5-8, the J gene TRBJ2-5, with D perhaps TRBD2 (7 bases). Germline CDR1 SGHTS, CDR2 YDEGEE. CDR3 length: 15 amino acids. Trimming left V 4 bases short and J 5 bases short, with 18 bases between. DNA for the CDR3: TGTGCCAGCAGCCCCGGCCAGGGGAGGGGGGAGACCCAGTACTTC. It specifies CASSPGQGRGETQYF.

This chain connects TRBV7-6 to TRBJ2-6; 14 nucleotides match TRBD2. The CDR3 covers 18 residues. Germline V lookup: CDR1 SGHVS, CDR2 FNYEAQ. V shed 1 base, J shed 1 base, and the junction held 0 bases outside the gene matches. Here the CDR3 DNA reads TGTGCCAGCAGCTTAGGGACTAGCGGGGGGTCTGGGGCCAACGTCCTGACTTTC. Translated: CASSLGTSGGSGANVLTF.

V and J are TRBV5-1 and TRBJ2-6; a weak D match, TRBD1 (6 bases). CDR1 and CDR2 (germline): SGHRS, YFSETQ. Trimming removed 3 bases at V and 0 bases at J, with 7 bases between. This CDR3 spans 15 amino acids. The CDR3 DNA reads as TGCGCCAGCAGCTCACAGGGCTCTGGGGCCAACGTCCTGACTTTC. It specifies CASSSQGSGANVLTF.

The chain has TRBV6-1 and TRBJ1-2, with a possible D match to TRBD1 (6 bases). Germline CDR1 MNHNS, CDR2 SASEGT. Trimming removed 3 bases at V and 4 bases at J, with 15 bases between. This CDR3 has 15 residues. CDR3 coding DNA: TGTGCCAGCAGTGACAGGGGAGTGGAAGGCTATGGCTACACCTTC. Protein: CASSDRGVEGYGYTF.

V and J are TRBV18 and TRBJ1-1; D uncertain. CDR1 and CDR2 (germline): KGHSH, LQKENI. V dropped 0 bases and J dropped 4 bases, with 6 bases sitting between them. The CDR3 is 13 residues long. DNA for the CDR3: TGTGCCAGCTCACCACCGGGGAGCACTGAAGCTTTCTTT. It encodes CASSPPGSTEAFF.

This sequence joins TRBV9 and TRBJ1-6; 8 positions agree with TRBD1. J gave up 7 bases and V 7 bases, and 10 bases lay outside the gene matches. This CDR3 region has 15 residues. Germline CDR1 reads SGDLS; CDR2 reads YYNGEE. CDR3 DNA sequence: TGTGCCAGCGACCCTAGGGGGACAGGCAATTCACCCCTCCACTTT. Its translation is CASDPRGTGNSPLHF.

This chain connects TRBV15 to TRBJ1-6; the D is unclear. Looked up from germline, CDR1 is LNHNV and CDR2 is YYDKDF (reference sequence). The CDR3 is 14 residues long. V lost 3 bases and J lost 1, with 4 bases in between. The CDR3 loop reads CATSRESYNSPLHF. For the CDR3, the DNA is TGTGCCACCAGCAGGGAGTCCTATAATTCACCCCTCCACTTT.

This clone was detected only once. V usage is TRBV6-5 and J usage is TRBJ1-4; D possibly corresponds to TRBD1 (6 bases). Germline V gives CDR1 MNHEY, CDR2 SVGAGI. The CDR3 consists of 15 residues. Trimming took 2 bases from V and 9 from J, leaving 16 bases between them. The CDR3 here is CASSYQQGRGQKLFF. In DNA, the CDR3 is TGTGCCAGCAGTTACCAACAGGGCCGGGGACAAAAACTGTTTTTT.

The rearrangement uses TRBV7-6 and TRBJ2-3, with 10 bases aligning to TRBD2. Germline CDR1 and CDR2: SGHVS and FNYEAQ. This CDR3 has 16 residues. V lost 5 bases to trimming and J lost 6 bases; unmatched junction nucleotides: 11. The CDR3 sequence is CASSQSRSGGADTQYF. CDR3 DNA sequence: TGTGCCAGCAGCCAAAGTAGGAGCGGGGGGGCGGATACGCAGTATTTT.

This sequence joins TRBV18 and TRBJ1-2; no clear D gene. Germline V gives CDR1 KGHSH, CDR2 LQKENI. CDR3 length: 15 amino acids. Deletions cut 6 bases from V and 0 bases from J, with 14 bases between. CDR3 residues: CASSPGGGTNYGYTF. The CDR3 region has the DNA TGTGCCAGCTCCCCCGGCGGTGGAACTAACTATGGCTACACCTTC.

The rearrangement joins TRBV2 to TRBJ2-7; a weak D match, TRBD1 (5 bases). Germline CDR1 SNHLY, CDR2 FYNNEI. The CDR3 covers 15 residues. V was pared by 5 bases and J by 2 bases, with 16 bases between. CDR3 sequence: CASSILDSLTYEQYF. The CDR3 nucleotides are TGTGCCAGCAGTATATTAGACAGTCTTACCTACGAGCAGTACTTC.

The chain employs TRBV3-1 (or the pseudogene TRBV3-2) and TRBJ2-3; D uncertain. The CDR3 totals 13 residues. Between the trimmed V and J ends, which lost 5 bases and 3 bases, there was a span of 9 bases. Germline CDR1 and CDR2: LGHDT and YNNKEL (reference sequence). The CDR3 here is CASSATRTDTQYF. CDR3 nucleotides: TGTGCCAGCAGCGCGACAAGGACAGATACGCAGTATTTT.

V is TRBV6-2 or TRBV6-3 and J is TRBJ1-5; D unclear. CDR1 MNHEY and CDR2 SVGEGT come from the germline V gene. Trimming pared 5 bases from V and 6 bases from J, leaving 8 bases between. This CDR3 spans 12 amino acids. Written as DNA, the CDR3 is TGTGCCAGCAGTCCACGGGGTCAGCCCCAGCATTTT. Amino acids: CASSPRGQPQHF.

The CDR3 sequence: CASGRTGSGNIQYF. The CDR3 DNA reads as TGCGCCAGCGGTAGGACAGGTTCTGGAAACATTCAGTACTTC. This chain connects TRBV4-1 to TRBJ2-4; 7 nucleotides line up with TRBD1. The CDR3 loop spans 14 amino acids. J was trimmed by 6 bases and V by 8 bases; bases with no gene match: 10. Germline CDR1 MGHRA, CDR2 YSYEKL.

The chain combines TRBV28 with TRBJ2-7; perhaps TRBD1 as D (6 bases). Between the trimmed V and J ends, which lost 5 bases and 4 bases, there was a span of 9 bases. Germline CDR1 reads MDHEN; CDR2 reads SYDVKM. The CDR3 loop spans 12 amino acids. CDR3 sequence reads: CASSPDSYEQYF. CDR3 nucleotide sequence: TGTGCCAGCAGTCCGGACAGTTACGAGCAGTACTTC.

V is TRBV10-3 and J is TRBJ2-1; D is perhaps TRBD1 (6 bases). Germline V gene sequence: CDR1 ENHRY, CDR2 SYGVKD. The CDR3 sequence is 13 residues long. Trimming left V 8 bases short and J 6 bases short, with 14 bases between. The CDR3 region has the DNA TGTGCCATCCTTGGGGGCGCGGGCAATGAGCAGTTCTTC. It specifies CAILGGAGNEQFF.

The chain joins TRBV28 to TRBJ1-6; TRBD1 aligns across 9 bases. The CDR3 has 14 residues. Germline CDR1 reads MDHEN; CDR2 reads SYDVKM. The ends lost 2 bases at V and 8 bases at J; junction bases unmatched: 1. In nucleotides, the CDR3 is TGTGCCAGCAGTTTAGGACAGGGGCATTCACCCCTCCACTTT. Translation gives CASSLGQGHSPLHF.

About this clone itself: Germline and junction disagree at one end, which may indicate a read error. The chain employs TRBV24-1 and TRBJ1-5; D remains ambiguous. CDR1 KGHDR and CDR2 SFDVKD come from the germline V gene. CDR3 length equals 11 residues. The CDR3 DNA is TGTGCCACCGAGCGTGATCAACCCCAGCATTTT. It translates to CATERDQPQHF.

The rearrangement joins TRBV5-1 to TRBJ2-5; no reliable D call. The CDR3 runs 12 residues. V shed 3 bases and J shed 4 bases, with 7 bases lying between them. Germline lookup yields CDR1 SGHRS and CDR2 YFSETQ. The CDR3 loop reads CASSYSVETQYF. The CDR3 bases are TGCGCCAGCAGCTATTCTGTAGAGACCCAGTACTTC.

The chain joins TRBV19 to TRBJ2-1; 16 nucleotides match TRBD2. The junction had 7 bases not matched to a gene; V was cut back by 6 bases and J by 5 bases. Per the germline V gene, CDR1 is LNHDA and CDR2 is SQIVND (reference sequence). This CDR3 has 17 residues. The CDR3 loop is CASRRAGLAGGHNEQFF. The CDR3 DNA reads as TGTGCCAGTAGGCGAGCGGGACTAGCGGGGGGGCACAATGAGCAGTTCTTC.

The chain links TRBV5-8 to TRBJ1-5; D gene ambiguous. V was cut by 4 bases and J by 5 bases, with 13 bases left in between. The length of the CDR3 is 14 residues. Looked up from germline, CDR1 is SGHTS and CDR2 is YDEGEE. Here the CDR3 reads CASSLVRLDQPQHF. CDR3 nucleotides: TGTGCCAGCAGCCTGGTGAGATTAGATCAGCCCCAGCATTTT.